This T cell receptor beta chain was recovered during a study of neurological immune-mediated disorders. Study summary: Relapsing-remitting disease was seen in 31 of the 34 multiple sclerosis patients, and secondary progressive disease was seen in 3.

This clonotype was seen ten or more times. Its antigen is unknown. Per germline, CDR1 LGHNA and CDR2 YNFKEQ. V was trimmed by 2 bases and J by 0 bases, leaving 7 bases between them. The CDR3 sequence is 14 residues long. The output of every sequencing run, over 160 million TCR-beta sequences, came from 15-18 subjects. TCRdb reprocessed the 5' RACE reads with MiXCR, giving one entry per CDR3 protein. The table lists around 70,000 distinct CDR3 sequences, roughly 5.6% of them singletons. General study findings and limits: Multiple sclerosis was found to have the least TCR clonal expansion, below healthy controls, and HTLV-1-associated myelopathy the most.

The unsorted libraries had their origin in 2 million PBMCs stored at -80 C. This chain uses TRBV4-2 with TRBJ1-1, with D unclear. The sequencing input was PBMCs. This clonotype originated in a man aged 18 to 29 with multiple sclerosis. The CDR3 is CASSQLGVNTEAFF. The CDR3 nucleotides are TGTGCCAGCAGCCAACTCGGCGTGAACACTGAAGCTTTCTTT.